Sequencing of this T cell receptor beta chain was carried out in a study of glioma-infiltrating T cells. Study outcomes and limitations: CDR3 overlap between tissue and blood was very small. Non-neoplastic patients had below-expected tissue-blood divergence, while all gliomas exceeded expectation.

As regards this clonotype: As yet, its antigen is unknown. This clone may be a read error of a much larger clone one base away.

This CDR3 contains 12 residues. CDR1 and CDR2 (germline): MDHEN, SYDVKM. Using RNA template, CDR3s of TCR alpha and beta were amplified with iRepertoire arm-PCR. One-step reverse transcription and amplification started from about 100-400 ng of tissue mRNA or PBMC total RNA. A single record per CDR3 protein comes from TCRdb applying MiXCR to the multiplex PCR reads. The table lists around 100,000 distinct CDR3 sequences, about 28% of them singletons. The V call is TRBV28, the J call TRBJ1-2; D not resolved. This TCR was sampled from a human donor with low-grade glioma or glioblastoma, undergoing nonglioma brain surgery, or in good health (not recorded which). Source material: glioma tissue, nonneoplastic brain tissue, or PBMCs (not recorded which). The CDR3 sequence is CVSSFPGGGYTF. The CDR3 region has the DNA TGTGTCAGCAGTTTCCCTGGCGGAGGCTACACCTTC.